This section outlines one TCR beta chain sequence together with its context. This clone's antigen is unknown. No base quality information exists; no much larger clone differs at one position. Receptors were amplified or captured by 5' RACE. Sequencer: Illumina HiSeq 2500. A second PCR of about 7 to 12 cycles was performed with a sample-barcoded 5' primer and a J-beta primer mix. A template-switch 5' adaptor carrying 12 random nucleotides introduced a unique molecular identifier onto each TCR beta cDNA molecule. Each sample yielded at least 3 million CDR3-containing paired-end reads. First-strand cDNA synthesis was performed from all RNA using the Mint cDNA synthesis kit, with priming by a TRBC-specific oligonucleotide. Following uracil-DNA glycosylase treatment, a first 18-cycle PCR with universal primers M1SS and BC2_uni_R was performed on all cDNA. Per the source publication's procedure: For normalization, 1 million high-quality reads, each with a distinct molecular identifier, were randomly selected from each sample. Reads sharing molecular identifiers were discarded rather than binned into consensus sequences. CDR3 identification, clonotype clustering and error correction used MiTCR with a Q25 quality threshold and the strictest error-elimination algorithm. Lower-bound total TCR beta diversity was estimated with a nonparametric unseen species model using Euler transformation. TCRdb itself trimmed the public reads at Q25 with fastp, ran MiXCR and retained productive beta chains. Under each unique CDR3 protein, matching rows form one entry showing the most common genes and DNA. Clone size and V and J calls follow TCRdb, not the original study. This sample holds about 590,000 distinct CDR3 sequences; less than 35% were observed only once. Together, the top ten hold about 15% of the sample.

Measured from the cysteine to the phenylalanine, the CDR3 is 12 residues long. Just CDR3 DNA is preserved here, 36 bases in frame from base 1. According to the germline V gene, CDR1 reads MNHEY and CDR2 reads SVGEGT. V loses 8 bases at its end and J loses 5 bases; junction bases beyond the gene matches: 2. The data were obtained in a study of blood T cells in healthy people across ages (dated by TCRdb to between 2014 and 2017). Turning to the overall study: Template switching captured roughly one uniquely barcoded TCR beta cDNA molecule per two T cells in model experiments. Two additional independent replicas of 1 million unique cDNA reads from the same blood draw were analyzed for two donors (one aged 18 to 30 and one aged 80 or older). Donors of different ages were randomly distributed across sequencing lanes to avoid experimental bias. To track age-related changes in TCR beta repertoire diversity, the study relied on deep sequencing normalized with unique cDNA molecular identifiers. The donors were split into four age groups: young (average 16 years), middle-aged (roughly 42), aged (approximately 60) and long-lived (approximately 80).

The donors were under 40 Caucasian individuals from Russia, aged 6 to 90 years, who were systemically healthy. About 10 milliliters of peripheral blood were collected from each donor into EDTA-treated Vacutainer tubes. Ficoll-Paque density-gradient centrifugation was used to isolate PBMCs, with at least 6.5 million per sample. Trizol reagent was used to extract total RNA from the PBMCs, yielding at least 5.5 micrograms per sample. Naive CD45RAhigh/CD27high T cell percentages were measured by flow cytometry on a PBMC aliquot from every donor. The investigation overall reported the following: Observed TCR beta diversity correlated strongly with the percentage of naive T cells measured by flow cytometry. Because profiling used bulk unsorted PBMCs, naive and antigen-experienced compartments could not be compared conclusively. Total diversity estimates from one million sequenced T cells were considered lower bounds and underestimates. Donor CMV infection status was unknown, potentially confounding age-related changes in expanded clonotypes. As age increased, observed TCR beta diversity per million T cells dropped in a roughly linear way, and a significant reduction was already evident by age about 40. Compared with the aged group, the long-lived group had more naive CD4+ T cells, fewer expanded clones and increased TCR diversity, suggesting age selection.

The chain is assembled from TRBV6-2 or TRBV6-3 and TRBJ1-1, and TRBD1 matches 10 of the central bases. The material sequenced was blood. This sequence originates from a woman of 80 years or more in good health. The CDR3 reads as follows: CASDRGRTEAFF. In nucleotides, the sequence is TGTGCCAGCGACAGGGGGCGAACTGAAGCTTTCTTT.